This paragraph reports one TCR beta chain. These data come from a study of control samples from healthy donors and cancer patients. Clones were sequenced by immunoSEQ multiplex PCR, and TCRdb holds only the in-frame ones, with some missing. This sample has around 99,000 clones, with roughly nine tenths found just once. The germline V gene encodes CDR1 LNHDA and CDR2 SQIVND (reference sequence). This CDR3 region has 15 residues. With V trimmed by 5 bases and J by 5 bases, 6 bases remained unmatched. Sequencing was performed on blood. The chain recombines TRBV19 with TRBJ2-1; the match to TRBD2 covers 10 bases. The receptor comes from a human donor in good health. The donor label of this sample is uncertain. CDR3 sequence (DNA): TGTGCCAGTAGTGACACTAGCGGGGCCCACAATGAGCAGTTCTTC. Protein sequence: CASSDTSGAHNEQFF.